The clone carrying this T cell receptor (beta chain) was picked up one time. Its antigen remains unidentified. The sort gate was single viable CD3+CD4+CD8-CD45RO+ cells for memory CD4+ T cells. The data belong to a study of memory CD4+ T cells and cytomegalovirus serostatus. The protocol was immunoSEQ multiplex PCR, while the TCRdb copy is restricted to in-frame clones and leaves out a portion. Of 65,000 to 95,000 clones listed, around 80% are singletons. The CDR3 loop spans 15 amino acids. CDR1 SGHRS and CDR2 YFSETQ come from the germline V gene. Trimming pared 3 bases from V and 2 bases from J, leaving 13 bases between. Study-level results: Of under 200 reported CMV TCRbeta sequences, under 70 were found in memory CD4+ repertoires. The CMV-associated TCR signature appears largely within the CD4+ memory repertoire. Median bootstrapped AUC for CMV status was approximately 0.96 originally, 0.85 to 0.92 US-trained.

V usage is TRBV5-1 and J usage is TRBJ2-3; no clear D. The sequence derives from an adult in good health and CMV-seronegative. Input material: memory CD4+ T cells from blood. CDR3 in DNA: TGCGCCAGCAGCTGGACCCTTCCGTCCACAGATACGCAGTATTTT. Amino acids: CASSWTLPSTDTQYF.